The present T cell receptor (beta chain) was sequenced within a study of cytomegalovirus exposure and HLA in healthy donors (dated 2017 in TCRdb). For the study in its entirety: An earlier analysis of about 560 of the donors reported about 300 Gb of sequence data and roughly 120 million unique TCR beta sequences obtained from about 170 million T cells. About 280 gigabases of sequencing data and 75 million to 85 million unique TCR sequences made up an early release that covered approximately 700 HLA-typed donors. Of the 350 to 400 genotyped donors, approximately 82% fell in the genetic ancestry cluster associated with self-reported Caucasian donors. The study aimed to test whether cataloging public T cell receptors could reveal signatures of past pathogen exposure. The study profiled the T cell repertoires of 500 to 800 subjects by immunosequencing and related them to cytomegalovirus serostatus. In addition to the first cohort of 650 to 750 subjects, a separate validation cohort of 120 different subjects was used. To predict cytomegalovirus infection status, the study brought together high-throughput TCR immunosequencing, statistical association of individual TCRs with disease status, and machine learning. A later analysis re-examined previously published TCR beta repertoires from over 500 donors and added high-resolution HLA genotyping to investigate patterns of TCR occurrence. The later analysis used no new phenotypic data to find candidate immune exposures, relying instead on TCR beta sequences and their occurrence across donors. In an earlier analysis of 587 of the donors, high-throughput TCR beta sequencing was used to judge whether each TCR beta V gene segment behaved as functional or pseudogenic. Donor age, sex, ethnicity and CMV serostatus were compiled together with the repertoire data. A later genetic analysis used genome-wide SNP genotypes for about 55% of the 666 donors, treating that subset as a discovery cohort. Every repertoire in the discovery cohort had been generated on one and the same sequencing platform. HLA typing covered class I and class II loci at four-digit resolution. The number of donors typed differed by locus, with roughly 629-640 for A, B, C, DRB1 and DQB1, 522 for DQA1, over 600 for DPA1, and approximately 470 for DPB1. Roughly 5 DR-DQ haplotypes were handled as single units for association and clustering, since linkage in the cohort was strong. Among about 360 genotyped donors of the cohort, an average of approximately 250,000 unique TCR beta nucleotide sequences were sequenced per donor, roughly 18% of them non-productive.

General conclusions and limits of the study: According to the authors, the approach could potentially be generalized to other disease states and immunological phenotypes. In a later analysis, the rate of TCR association differed among HLA loci, with DRB1 alleles having the most associated TCRs and HLA-C alleles having the fewest. Correlated functional status among segregating V segments might reflect linkage disequilibrium, but an unknown experimental factor could not be ruled out. Only TCR beta chains were sequenced in this cohort, and the absence of alpha or paired-chain data limited detectable features. Because the 87-base-pair reads could not distinguish some IMGT-functional V segments, including TRBV6-2 and TRBV6-3, those segments were excluded. In vitro tests confirmed that a few of the cytomegalovirus-associated TCR beta chains recognize cytomegalovirus antigens. V-gene and J-gene trimming of TCR beta chains was associated with a missense DCLRE1C variant in a later genetic analysis, and the association was replicated in an independent cohort. At a false discovery rate of 0.05, a later analysis linked about 17,000 TCR beta sequences to specific HLA alleles. Most TCR sequences were seen in very few donors, while some public TCRs were found in many individuals. The sequencing pipeline was judged likely to have produced a cluster of highly shared sequence variants as a technical artifact. HLA typing was unavailable for some donors at each locus, so association tests used only the typed subset. Around 16 rarely observed V segments, including chromosome 9 orphons, were excluded from the earlier analysis of 550 to 700 of the donors because counts were too low. A later genetic analysis reported fewer N-insertions in productive TCRs among donors in an Asian-associated ancestry cluster than the roughly 700-donor mean. CMV serostatus was the only immune exposure information available for the cohort. In a later analysis, HLA-associated TCR beta chains were found to be more clonally expanded and to have lower generation probabilities than equally common non-associated chains. In an earlier analysis of some 640 of the donors, most TCR beta V segments were observed in productive rearrangements about 87% or about 30% of the time, broadly matching IMGT annotations. According to a later analysis, parvovirus B19, influenza, CMV and Epstein-Barr virus appeared linked to several top co-occurrence clusters. Sequencing depth was assumed to be roughly uniform across donors in the presence/absence analyses, though that assumption may not hold. The classifier was reported to diagnose cytomegalovirus status with high specificity and sensitivity in both the original cohort and the validation cohort. The study listed 170 or so TCR beta chains as associated with cytomegalovirus. When HLA alleles, especially DR and DQ, strongly co-occurred, TCR associations were difficult to assign to individual alleles. According to a later analysis, most CMV-associated TCR beta chains appeared to be HLA-restricted, and the HLA associations seemed to be driven largely by CMV exposure. A further reported finding was that TCR beta sequences accurately predicted the HLA-A and HLA-B alleles for most subjects in the first cohort.

Libraries were constructed by the immunoSEQ multiplex PCR assay. For the multiplex PCR, a mixture combining 60 forward primers for TCR Vbeta segments and 13 reverse primers for TCR Jbeta segments was used. The CDR3 region of rearranged TCR beta genes was amplified from genomic DNA with a multiplex PCR assay. Amplified TCR beta libraries were sequenced as 87-base-pair reads on the Illumina HiSeq System. In the original analysis: In a later analysis, tens of millions of unique TCR beta chains were counted across the approximately 620 repertoires, and roughly 11 million of these chains were shared by at least two donors. Raw reads were error-corrected and collapsed into unique sequences by a nearest-neighbor algorithm in which closely related sequences were merged to remove PCR and sequencing errors. To assign V, D and J gene segments, CDR3 sequences were aligned to IMGT reference sequences. Each retained sequence needed at least a six-nucleotide match to both a V gene segment and a J gene segment. Rearrangements were called productive when the CDR3 lacked stop codons and stayed in frame with V and J; all others were non-productive. CDR3 was defined according to IMGT convention as the region running from the second conserved V-encoded cysteine to the conserved J-encoded phenylalanine. The earlier analysis of some 580 of the donors excluded any sequence lacking an unambiguous match to a single V gene segment. In an earlier analysis of approximately 590 of the donors, a V segment was called functional when productive rearrangements were above 56.7%, and segregating when the standard deviation between donors exceeded 5%. To diagnose cytomegalovirus status from the catalog of TCR beta chain sequences, a statistical classification framework was built. A later analysis assigned V and J genes by comparing TCR nucleotide sequences with IMGT/GENE-DB human TR gene sequences. A later analysis assigned CDR3 sequences and most-parsimonious VDJ recombination scenarios with the TCRdist pipeline. In a later analysis, every TCR beta chain was defined by the combination of its CDR3 amino acid sequence and its V-gene family, and reads without a unique V-gene family were dropped. As a way to deal with suspected cross-contamination and a sequencing artifact, a later analysis dropped roughly 600 nucleotide sequences that were highly shared and had low generation probability. In a later analysis, a clonal expansion index was calculated for each public chain from normalized within-repertoire ranks of inferred template counts. In a later analysis, generation probabilities were computed using a VDJ recombination model fitted to out-of-frame rearrangements, and the results were checked against IGoR. Hypergeometric tests were used in a later analysis to score TCR-TCR, TCR-HLA and TCR-CMV co-occurrence, with a repertoire-size bias correction applied to the TCR pairs. False discovery rates were estimated in a later analysis by permuting HLA or CMV assignments 20 times. A later analysis grouped co-occurring TCRs with DBSCAN, adding TCRdist sequence similarity when clustering within HLA-allele-positive subsets. Repertoires with fewer than 30,000 or more than 120,000 public chains were left out of co-occurrence clustering, as were a handful of repertoires with anomalous nucleotide sharing. The table was pulled from immuneACCESS by TCRdb, which kept in-frame rearrangements only. Such tables lose some clones; where checked, under half of the loss comes from unresolved V genes, and the rest has no known cause. V, J and clone size derive from that table, while D and trimming were established from the DNA sequence. This sample comprises 90,000 to 130,000 clones, around 84% of them detected only once. Under 1.5% of the sample goes to the ten largest clones.

This clone was counted only a few times. The antigen this receptor binds is unknown. No base quality values were provided; no much bigger clone lies one nucleotide off. From the germline V gene, CDR1 is LGHNA and CDR2 is YSLEER. The CDR3 runs 18 amino acids, cysteine and phenylalanine included. The kept DNA is CDR3 alone, 54 bases in frame from the first base. V is trimmed back by 1 base and J by 4 bases, and the junction contains 11 bases that no gene match accounts for. In total, roughly 710 healthy bone marrow donors made up the cohort. At the time of sampling, every cohort member was nominally healthy, though immune exposures that went unrecorded were likely present. The donor tested CMV seronegative, placing the donor among the 352 seronegative members of the cohort. Every donor gave a peripheral blood sample, and the peripheral blood mononuclear cells from that sample were used for TCR beta sequencing. The Qiagen DNeasy Blood Extraction Kit was used to extract genomic DNA from the blood cell samples.

The sample taken for sequencing was PBMCs. The receptor's source is a woman in her 30s in good health and CMV-seronegative. The sequence is built from TRBV4-3 and TRBJ1-1, with 11 central nucleotides matching TRBD1. The nucleotide sequence reads as follows: TGCGCCAGCAGCCAAGGGGACAGGGGGTTTACTTTAGGCACTGAAGCTTTCTTT. This translates into CASSQGDRGFTLGTEAFF.